This T cell receptor beta chain originates from a study of T-cell memory formation after mild COVID-19. The wider study: Largely, TCR clusters stayed within a single donor. Whole-study results and caveats: Day 15 to 85 contracting clones showed balanced CD4/CD8; day 15 to 37 expanders favored CD4+. Second-wave clones with a day 37 peak had unconfirmed SARS-CoV-2 specificity. CD4+ contracting clones lay mainly in CM and EM, CD8+ ones in EMRA.

For this clonotype: Its antigen is not identified.

The CDR3 is 17 amino acids. Germline V gene lookup returns CDR1 MNHEY and CDR2 SVGAGI. V was pared by 2 bases and J by 4 bases, with 20 bases between. TCRdb analysed the 5' RACE reads with MiXCR anew, one entry per CDR3 protein. Among 400,000 to 500,000 distinct CDR3 sequences listed, about 20% were seen once. Sequencing input: PBMCs or a T cell subset sorted from them (not recorded which). This rearrangement joins TRBV6-5 to TRBJ2-5; possibly TRBD1 or TRBD2 for D (5 bases each). The receptor comes from an adult woman who had mild COVID-19 (a few samples of this study predate the infection). Cell type and time point are not known. CDR3 region: CASSYGPGTPNGETQYF. For the CDR3, the DNA is TGTGCCAGCAGTTACGGCCCCGGGACCCCTAACGGAGAGACCCAGTACTTC.